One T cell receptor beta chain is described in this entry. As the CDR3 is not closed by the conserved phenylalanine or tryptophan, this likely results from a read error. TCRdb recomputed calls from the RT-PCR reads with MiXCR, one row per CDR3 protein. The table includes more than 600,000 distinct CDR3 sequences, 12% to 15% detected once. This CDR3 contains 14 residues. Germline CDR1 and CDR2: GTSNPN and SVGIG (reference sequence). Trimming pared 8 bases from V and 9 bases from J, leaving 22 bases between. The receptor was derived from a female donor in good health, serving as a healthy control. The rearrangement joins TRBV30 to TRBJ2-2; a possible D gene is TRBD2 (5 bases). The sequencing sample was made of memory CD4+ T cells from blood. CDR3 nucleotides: TGTGCCGGATCGGGAACCCCGATGAGCCGGGAGCTGTTTCTT. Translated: CAGSGTPMSRELFL.